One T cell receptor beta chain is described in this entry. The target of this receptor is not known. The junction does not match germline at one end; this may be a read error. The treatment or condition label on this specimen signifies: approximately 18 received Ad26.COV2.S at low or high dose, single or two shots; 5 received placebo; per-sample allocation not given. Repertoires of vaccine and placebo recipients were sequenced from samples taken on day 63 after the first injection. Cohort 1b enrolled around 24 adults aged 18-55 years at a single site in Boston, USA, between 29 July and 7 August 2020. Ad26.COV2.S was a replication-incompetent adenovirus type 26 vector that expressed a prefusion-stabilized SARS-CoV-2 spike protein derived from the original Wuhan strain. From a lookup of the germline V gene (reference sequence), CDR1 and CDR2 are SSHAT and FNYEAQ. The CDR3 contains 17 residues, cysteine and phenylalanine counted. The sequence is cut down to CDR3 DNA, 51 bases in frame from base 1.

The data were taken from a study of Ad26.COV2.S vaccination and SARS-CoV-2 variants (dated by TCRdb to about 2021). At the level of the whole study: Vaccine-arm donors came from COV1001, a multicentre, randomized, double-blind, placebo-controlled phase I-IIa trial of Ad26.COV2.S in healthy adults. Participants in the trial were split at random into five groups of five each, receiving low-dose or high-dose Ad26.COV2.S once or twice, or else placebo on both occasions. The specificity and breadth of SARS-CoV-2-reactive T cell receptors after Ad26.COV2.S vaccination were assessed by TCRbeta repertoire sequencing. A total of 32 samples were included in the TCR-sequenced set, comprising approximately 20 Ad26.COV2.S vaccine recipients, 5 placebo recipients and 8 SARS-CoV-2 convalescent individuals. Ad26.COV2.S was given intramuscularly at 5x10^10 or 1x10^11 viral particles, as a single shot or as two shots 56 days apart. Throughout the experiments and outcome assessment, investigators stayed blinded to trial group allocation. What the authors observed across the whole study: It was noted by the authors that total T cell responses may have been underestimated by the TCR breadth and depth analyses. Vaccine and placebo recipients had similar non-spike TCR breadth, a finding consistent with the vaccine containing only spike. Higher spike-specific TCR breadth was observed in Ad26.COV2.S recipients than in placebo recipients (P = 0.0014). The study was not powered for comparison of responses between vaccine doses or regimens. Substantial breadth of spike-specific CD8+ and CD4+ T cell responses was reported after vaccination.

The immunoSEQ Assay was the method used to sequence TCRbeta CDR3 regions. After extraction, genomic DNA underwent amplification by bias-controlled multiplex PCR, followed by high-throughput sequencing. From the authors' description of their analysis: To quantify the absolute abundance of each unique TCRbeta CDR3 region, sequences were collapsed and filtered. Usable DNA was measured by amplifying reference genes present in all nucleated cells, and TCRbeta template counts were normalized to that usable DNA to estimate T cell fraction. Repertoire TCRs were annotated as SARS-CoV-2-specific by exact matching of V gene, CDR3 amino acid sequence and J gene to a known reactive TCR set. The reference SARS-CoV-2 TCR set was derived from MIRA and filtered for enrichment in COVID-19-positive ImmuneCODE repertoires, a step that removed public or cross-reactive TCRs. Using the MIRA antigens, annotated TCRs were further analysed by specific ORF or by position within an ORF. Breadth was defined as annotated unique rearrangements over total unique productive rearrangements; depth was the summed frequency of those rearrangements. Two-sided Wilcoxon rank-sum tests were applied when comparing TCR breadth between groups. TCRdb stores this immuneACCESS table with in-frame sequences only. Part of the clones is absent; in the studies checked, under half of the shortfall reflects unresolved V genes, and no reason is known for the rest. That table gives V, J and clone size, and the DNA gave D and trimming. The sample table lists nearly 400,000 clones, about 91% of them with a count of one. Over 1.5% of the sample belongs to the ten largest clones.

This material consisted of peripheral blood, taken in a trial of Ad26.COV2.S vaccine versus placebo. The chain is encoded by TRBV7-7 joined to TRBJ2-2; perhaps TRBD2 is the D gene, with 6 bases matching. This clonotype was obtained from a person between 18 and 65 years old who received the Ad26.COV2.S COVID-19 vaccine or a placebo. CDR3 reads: CASSRRLGRGDTGELFF. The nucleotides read TGTGCTAGCAGCCGTAGACTAGGGCGGGGCGACACCGGGGAGCTGTTTTTT.